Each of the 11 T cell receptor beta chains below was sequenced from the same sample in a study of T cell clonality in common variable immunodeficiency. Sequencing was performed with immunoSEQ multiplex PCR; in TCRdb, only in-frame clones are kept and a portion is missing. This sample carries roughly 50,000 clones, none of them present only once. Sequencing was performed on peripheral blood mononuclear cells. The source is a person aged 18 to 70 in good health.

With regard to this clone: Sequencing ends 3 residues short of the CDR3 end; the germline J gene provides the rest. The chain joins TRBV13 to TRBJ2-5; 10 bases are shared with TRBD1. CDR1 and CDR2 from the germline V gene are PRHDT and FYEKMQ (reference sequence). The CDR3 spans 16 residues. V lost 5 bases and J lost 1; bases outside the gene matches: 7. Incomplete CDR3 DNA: TGTGCCAGCAGCGGCTCGGGACAGGGGCTCCAAGAGACC. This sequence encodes CASSGSGQGLQET. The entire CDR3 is CASSGSGQGLQETQYF.

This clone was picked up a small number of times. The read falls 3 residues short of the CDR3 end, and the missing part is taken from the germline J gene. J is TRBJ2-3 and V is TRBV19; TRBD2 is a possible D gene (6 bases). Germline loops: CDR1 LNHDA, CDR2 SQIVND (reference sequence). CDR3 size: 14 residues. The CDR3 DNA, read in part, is TGTGCCAGTAGTAGTGGGGGGATCAATCAGCCG. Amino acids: CASSSGGINQP. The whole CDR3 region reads CASSSGGINQPQYF.

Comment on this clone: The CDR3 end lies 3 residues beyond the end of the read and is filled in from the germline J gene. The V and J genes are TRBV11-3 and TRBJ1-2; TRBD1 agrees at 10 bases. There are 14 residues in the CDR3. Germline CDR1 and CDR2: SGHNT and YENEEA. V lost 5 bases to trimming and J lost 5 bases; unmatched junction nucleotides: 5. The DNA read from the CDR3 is TGTGCCAGCAGCCCGACAGGGGGCGATTATGGC. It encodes CASSPTGGDYG. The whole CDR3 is CASSPTGGDYGYTF.

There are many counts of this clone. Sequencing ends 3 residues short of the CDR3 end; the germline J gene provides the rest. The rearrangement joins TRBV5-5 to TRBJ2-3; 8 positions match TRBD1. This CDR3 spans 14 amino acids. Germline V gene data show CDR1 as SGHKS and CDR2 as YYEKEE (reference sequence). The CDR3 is CASSPQGGQETQYF. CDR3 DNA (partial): TGTGCCAGCAGTCCACAGGGGGGACAAGAGACG.

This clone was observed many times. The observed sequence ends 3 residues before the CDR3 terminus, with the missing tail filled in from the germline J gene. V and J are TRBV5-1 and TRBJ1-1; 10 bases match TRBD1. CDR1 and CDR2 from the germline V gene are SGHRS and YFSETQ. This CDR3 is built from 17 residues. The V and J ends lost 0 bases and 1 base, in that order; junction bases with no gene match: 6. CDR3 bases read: TGCGCCAGCAGCTTGGGACAGGGGGCTTTCGGGAACACTGAA. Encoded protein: CASSLGQGAFGNTE. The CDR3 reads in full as CASSLGQGAFGNTEAFF.

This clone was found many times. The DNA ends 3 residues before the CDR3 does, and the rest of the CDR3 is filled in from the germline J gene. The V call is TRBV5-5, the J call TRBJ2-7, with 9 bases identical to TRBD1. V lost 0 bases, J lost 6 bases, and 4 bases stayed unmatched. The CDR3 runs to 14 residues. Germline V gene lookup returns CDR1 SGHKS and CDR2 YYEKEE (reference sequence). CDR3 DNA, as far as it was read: TGTGCCAGCAGCTTGGGGGACAGGGTTCGCGAG. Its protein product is CASSLGDRVRE. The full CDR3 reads CASSLGDRVREQYF. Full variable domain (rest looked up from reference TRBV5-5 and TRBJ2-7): DAGVTQSPTHLIKTRGQQVTLRCSPISGHKSVSWYQQVLGQGPQFIFQYYEKEERGRGNFPDRFSARQFPNYSSELNVNALLLGDSALYLCASSLGDRVREQYFGPGTRLTVT.

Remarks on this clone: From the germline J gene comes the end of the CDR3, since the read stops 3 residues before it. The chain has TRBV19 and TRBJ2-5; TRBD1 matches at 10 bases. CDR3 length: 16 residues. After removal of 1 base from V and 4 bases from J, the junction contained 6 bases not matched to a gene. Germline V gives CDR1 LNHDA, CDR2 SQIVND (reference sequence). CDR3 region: CASSIGGGTGAETQYF. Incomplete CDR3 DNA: TGTGCCAGTAGTATAGGAGGTGGGACAGGGGCAGAGACC.

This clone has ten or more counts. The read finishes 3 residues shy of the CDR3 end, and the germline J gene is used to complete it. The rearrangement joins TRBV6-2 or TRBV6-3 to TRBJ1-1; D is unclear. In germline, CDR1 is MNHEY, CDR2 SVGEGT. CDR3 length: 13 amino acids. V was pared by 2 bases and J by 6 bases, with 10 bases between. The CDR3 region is CASSYDIQAEAFF. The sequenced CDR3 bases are TGTGCCAGCAGTTACGACATTCAAGCTGAA.

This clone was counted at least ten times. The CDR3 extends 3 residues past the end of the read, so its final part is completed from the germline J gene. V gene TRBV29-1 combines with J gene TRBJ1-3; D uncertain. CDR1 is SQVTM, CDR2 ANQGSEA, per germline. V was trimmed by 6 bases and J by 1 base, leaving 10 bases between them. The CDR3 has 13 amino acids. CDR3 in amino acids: CSVGTESGNTIYF. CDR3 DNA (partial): TGCAGCGTGGGCACAGAGTCTGGAAACACC.

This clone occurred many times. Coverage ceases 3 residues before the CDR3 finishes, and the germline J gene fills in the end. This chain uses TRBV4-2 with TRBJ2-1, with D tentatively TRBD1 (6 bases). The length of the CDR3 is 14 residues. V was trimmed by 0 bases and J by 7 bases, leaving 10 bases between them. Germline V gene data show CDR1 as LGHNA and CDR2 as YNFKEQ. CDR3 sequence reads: CASSQDRGKNEQFF. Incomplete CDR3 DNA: TGTGCCAGCAGCCAAGACAGGGGTAAGAATGAG.

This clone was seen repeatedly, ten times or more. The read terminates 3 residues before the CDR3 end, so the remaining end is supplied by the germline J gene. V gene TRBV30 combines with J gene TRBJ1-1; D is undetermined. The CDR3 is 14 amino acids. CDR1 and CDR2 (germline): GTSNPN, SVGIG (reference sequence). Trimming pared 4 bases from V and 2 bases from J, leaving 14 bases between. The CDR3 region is CAWTYGGSNTEAFF. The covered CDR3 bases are TGTGCCTGGACCTACGGCGGCTCCAACACTGAA.